The present T cell receptor (beta chain) was sequenced within a study of blood T cell repertoires in COVID-19. Study context: Acute and convalescent COVID-19 samples came from the United States, Italy and Spain. In each case, the material was cDNA or gDNA derived from T cells, B-cell-depleted T cells, or PBMCs.

Generated by immunoSEQ multiplex PCR, the TCRdb table keeps only in-frame clones and is missing some. In the table there are 300,000 to 350,000 clones, more than 75% of which are singletons. The CDR3 totals 13 residues. Between the trimmed V and J ends, which lost 5 bases and 4 bases, there was a span of 11 bases. Per the germline V gene, CDR1 is SGHAT and CDR2 is FQNNGV. Participants' own reports of clinical history determined their cohort assignment. The TCR originated in a woman aged 25 to 45 who had recovered from COVID-19. The V and J genes are TRBV11-2 and TRBJ1-2, with a weak D call TRBD1 (5 bases). Sequenced input: PBMCs or T cells enriched from blood (not recorded which). The CDR3 sequence: CASSPGHGYGYTF. The CDR3 DNA reads as TGTGCCAGCAGCCCCGGACACGGCTATGGCTACACCTTC.